This T cell receptor beta chain was documented in a study of shared clonotypes between healthy human individuals. Findings of the study overall: Estimated richness values were generally larger in naive subsets than in memory subsets.

Only Caucasian adults living in Nashville, Tennessee served as donors. Authors' analysis steps: ImmunoSEQ supplied junction-only sequences lacking quality scores, so filtering was different. Assay used: immunoSEQ multiplex PCR; TCRdb lists only in-frame clones, some missing. V and J calls plus clone size are reproduced from that table; the DNA served to infer D and trimming. The data contain a few million clones, approximately 92% of them singletons. V was shortened by 0 bases and J by 5 bases, with 17 bases between the two germline ends. This CDR3 spans 16 amino acids. The germline gives CDR1 SGHDT, CDR2 YYEEEE. In the case of this clone: Its antigen is undetermined.

J is TRBJ2-5 and V is TRBV5-6, with D perhaps matching TRBD1 (6 bases). This TCR derives from a young man in good health. Sequencing was carried out using naive CD4+ T cells sorted from blood. Subset indicated: CD45RA+ positively selected. CDR3 sequence: CASSLGGRTRLETQYF. In DNA form, the CDR3 reads TGTGCCAGCAGCTTGGGGGGGCGGACTCGGCTGGAGACCCAGTACTTC.